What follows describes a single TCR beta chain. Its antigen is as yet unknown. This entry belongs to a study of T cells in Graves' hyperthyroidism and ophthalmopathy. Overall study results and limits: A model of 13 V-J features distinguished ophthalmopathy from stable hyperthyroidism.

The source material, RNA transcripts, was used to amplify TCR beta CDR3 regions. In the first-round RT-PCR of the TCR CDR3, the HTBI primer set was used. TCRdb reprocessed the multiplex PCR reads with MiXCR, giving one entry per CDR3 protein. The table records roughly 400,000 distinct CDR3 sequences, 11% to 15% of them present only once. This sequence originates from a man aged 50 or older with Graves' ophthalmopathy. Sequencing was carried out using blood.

The CDR3 protein is CSASRTSGRAHEQYF. The CDR3 DNA reads TGCAGTGCTAGCCGGACTAGCGGGAGGGCCCACGAGCAGTACTTC. This sequence joins TRBV20-1 and TRBJ2-7; 15 nucleotides align to TRBD2. Germline V CDR1 and CDR2: DFQATT, SNEGSKA (reference sequence). The junction had 5 bases not matched to a gene; V was cut back by 3 bases and J by 5 bases. The CDR3 is 15 amino acids.